These 19 T cell receptor beta chains were all obtained from the same sample, sequenced in a study of blood T cell repertoires in COVID-19. Profiling relied on immunoSEQ multiplex PCR, and the TCRdb table lists in-frame clones only, not all of them. The repertoire has hundreds of thousands of clones, about 90% of them found once; the top ten carry approximately 8.1%. Sequencing was performed on peripheral blood. Every receptor here comes from a woman between 50 and 59 years old who had recovered from COVID-19.

The gene calls are TRBV5-5 and TRBJ2-5; D ambiguous. CDR1 SGHKS and CDR2 YYEKEE come from the germline V gene (reference sequence). This CDR3 comprises 17 residues. Trimming stripped 0 bases from V and 1 base from J, with 16 bases between. The CDR3 nucleotides are TGTGCCAGCAGCTTGGCCGGCTTAAGGCGGCTCCAAGAGACCCAGTACTTC. Its protein is CASSLAGLRRLQETQYF.

The V gene is TRBV2, the J gene TRBJ1-5, with a possible D match to TRBD1 (5 bases). Germline CDR1 and CDR2: SNHLY and FYNNEI. The germline V and J ends were trimmed by 7 bases and 2 bases, with 15 bases remaining between them. The CDR3 extends over 15 amino acids. DNA of the CDR3: TGTGCCAGCACACAGGACGATGGAGGCAATCAGCCCCAGCATTTT. Encoded protein: CASTQDDGGNQPQHF.

The rearrangement links TRBV6-5 to TRBJ1-2; no reliable D call. Germline V lookup: CDR1 MNHEY, CDR2 SVGAGI. The CDR3 covers 11 residues. V dropped 10 bases and J dropped 7 bases, with 13 bases sitting between them. The CDR3 reads CAIRTGTGYTF. The CDR3 DNA sequence: TGTGCCATCAGGACGGGTACTGGCTACACCTTC.

The chain links TRBV20-1 to TRBJ2-7; 7 bases are a match to TRBD2. J was trimmed by 2 bases and V by 3 bases; bases with no gene match: 4. Germline V gene lookup returns CDR1 DFQATT and CDR2 SNEGSKA (reference sequence). The CDR3 consists of 13 residues. CDR3 loop: CSASVGGAYEQYF. CDR3 bases: TGCAGTGCTAGTGTGGGGGGGGCCTACGAGCAGTACTTC.

This sequence joins TRBV27 and TRBJ2-2, with TRBD2 matching over 10 bases. This CDR3 comprises 16 residues. Germline assignment: CDR1 MNHEY and CDR2 SMNVEV (reference sequence). V shed 3 bases, J shed 4 bases, and the junction held 5 bases outside the gene matches. Here the CDR3 reads CASSLSTSGPTGELFF. CDR3 sequence (DNA): TGTGCCAGCAGTTTGTCGACTAGCGGGCCCACCGGGGAGCTGTTTTTT.

The CDR3 here is CASSPLDSPWEQYF. The CDR3 nucleotides read TGTGCCAGCTCCCCACTGGACAGCCCGTGGGAGCAGTACTTC. This rearrangement joins TRBV14 to TRBJ2-7, with a tentative D call TRBD1 (6 bases). This CDR3 has 14 residues. V was shortened by 8 bases and J by 7 bases, with 21 bases between the two germline ends. Per germline, CDR1 SGHDN and CDR2 FVKESK.

The chain joins TRBV25-1 to TRBJ2-7; D remains unclear. Trimming left V 1 base short and J 4 bases short, with 8 bases between. Germline V gives CDR1 MGHDK, CDR2 SYGVNS. This CDR3 is 13 amino acids long. In nucleotides, the CDR3 is TGTGCCAGCAGTGAATGGTTCGGGTACGAGCAGTACTTC. This sequence encodes CASSEWFGYEQYF.

V is TRBV5-1 and J is TRBJ1-6; unclear D gene. Germline assignment: CDR1 SGHRS and CDR2 YFSETQ. Trimming pared 0 bases from V and 10 bases from J, leaving 11 bases between. The CDR3 is made up of 14 amino acids. CDR3 in amino acids: CASSLAFSESPLHF. The DNA for the CDR3 is TGCGCCAGCAGCTTGGCCTTTTCGGAGTCACCCCTCCACTTT.

The chain combines TRBV28 with TRBJ2-7; D not certain. In germline, CDR1 is MDHEN, CDR2 SYDVKM. Between the trimmed V and J ends, which lost 6 bases and 2 bases, there was a span of 11 bases. There are 13 residues in the CDR3. CDR3 amino acids: CASSNQNTYEQYF. DNA of the CDR3: TGTGCCAGCAGCAACCAGAACACCTACGAGCAGTACTTC.

The CDR3 nucleotides are TGCGCCAGCAGCCAACTGCGGGGGGGCCGTGCAGATACGCAGTATTTT. Its protein is CASSQLRGGRADTQYF. The J gene is TRBJ2-3, the V gene TRBV4-3, with 9 bases identical to TRBD2. Trimming took 2 bases from V and 4 from J; bases not matched to a gene: 7. CDR1 and CDR2 from the germline V gene are LGHNA and YSLEER. The CDR3 spans 16 residues.

This chain joins TRBV29-1 and TRBJ1-2; 11 nucleotides align to TRBD1. The germline V gene has CDR1 SQVTM and CDR2 ANQGSEA. The junction had 6 bases not matched to a gene; V was cut back by 7 bases and J by 2 bases. CDR3 length: 14 residues. The CDR3 loop is CSARTGGTNYGYTF. CDR3 coding DNA: TGCAGCGCCCGGACAGGGGGCACGAACTATGGCTACACCTTC.

The chain joins TRBV11-2 to TRBJ2-5; tentatively, D is TRBD2 (6 bases). The CDR3 totals 16 residues. CDR1 is SGHAT and CDR2 is FQNNGV in the germline V gene. V lost 4 bases and J 5 bases, leaving 20 bases between the germline ends. CDR3 coding DNA: TGTGCCAGCAGCTCGGACGTCGGGGGATTCTGGGAGACCCAGTACTTC. Encoded protein: CASSSDVGGFWETQYF.

The rearrangement joins TRBV18 to TRBJ2-3; D is uncertain. The CDR3 spans 11 residues. Germline assignment: CDR1 KGHSH and CDR2 LQKENI. The V end was cut by 4 bases, the J end by 5 bases, with 4 bases between. DNA for the CDR3: TGTGCCAGCTCACTAAAAGATACGCAGTATTTT. This codes for CASSLKDTQYF.

The rearrangement joins TRBV28 to TRBJ2-3; 8 bases align to TRBD1. The V gene's germline CDR1 is MDHEN and CDR2 SYDVKM. This CDR3 is 13 amino acids long. V shed 6 bases and J 4 bases; nucleotides not matched to a gene: 3. The CDR3 region is CASRRQGSDTQYF. The CDR3 DNA is TGTGCCAGCAGACGACAGGGGTCAGATACGCAGTATTTT.

The chain recombines TRBV5-3 with TRBJ2-1, with 7 bases aligning to TRBD2. Being an ORF, TRBV5-3 has a function that is uncertain. The CDR3 covers 14 residues. V lost 5 bases to trimming and J lost 5 bases; unmatched junction nucleotides: 7. The CDR3 DNA is TGTGCCAGAAGATCTGGGGGGGTAAACAATGAGCAGTTCTTC. Protein sequence: CARRSGGVNNEQFF.

The chain links TRBV7-3 to TRBJ2-1; 11 nucleotides align to TRBD2. The CDR3 spans 15 residues. Germline V gene data show CDR1 as SGHTA and CDR2 as FQGTGA. J gave up 4 bases and V 1 base, and 0 bases lay outside the gene matches. The CDR3 bases are TGTGCCAGCAGCTTAATAGCGGGAGGGTACAATGAGCAGTTCTTC. Translated, it gives CASSLIAGGYNEQFF.

The rearrangement uses TRBV4-3 and TRBJ1-3; 7 bases fit TRBD1. This CDR3 comprises 17 residues. After removal of 4 bases from V and 0 bases from J, the junction contained 9 bases not matched to a gene. Germline CDR1 LGHNA, CDR2 YSLEER. This CDR3 reads CASSPRRQGVSGNTIYF. The CDR3 DNA sequence: TGCGCCAGCAGCCCGAGAAGACAGGGAGTCTCTGGAAACACCATATATTTT.

As DNA, the CDR3 is TGCGCCAGCAGCCAAGAAAGGACTCCAAGCTATGGCTACACCTTC. As protein: CASSQERTPSYGYTF. The gene calls are TRBV4-3 and TRBJ1-2; D ambiguous. V gave up 0 bases and J gave up 4 bases, with 12 bases separating them. CDR1 and CDR2 from the germline V gene are LGHNA and YSLEER. The CDR3 runs to 15 residues.

This sequence joins TRBV7-8 and TRBJ1-4, with 8 positions matching TRBD1. V was pared by 4 bases and J by 8 bases, with 15 bases of the junction left unmatched. Germline V gene sequence: CDR1 SGHVS, CDR2 FQNEAQ. The CDR3 runs 17 residues. The DNA of the CDR3 is TGTGCCAGCAGCTCGGACAGGGCCCGCAGAGTACCGGAAAAACTGTTTTTT. Translated, it gives CASSSDRARRVPEKLFF.